This T cell receptor (beta chain) was identified during a study of T cells in Graves' hyperthyroidism and ophthalmopathy. It was uncontrolled infection, other autoimmune disease, pregnancy or lactation that excluded patients. Germline trimming cut 4 bases from V and 7 bases from J; bases unmatched to any gene: 15. CDR3 length equals 16 residues. Germline V gene sequence: CDR1 SEHNR, CDR2 FQNEAQ (reference sequence). This clonotype showed up just once. This may be a read error, as it is one base from a much larger clone. Amplification of TCR beta CDR3 regions was performed using RNA transcripts as template. The primer set for the first-round RT-PCR of the TCR CDR3 was HTBI. One entry per CDR3 protein, called by TCRdb with MiXCR from the multiplex PCR reads. Here the sample spans approximately 700,000 distinct CDR3 sequences, roughly 45% being singletons.

Sequenced input: peripheral blood or thyroid tissue (not recorded which). The V call is TRBV7-9, the J call TRBJ2-5; 7 bases match TRBD1. This TCR derives from an adult man with Graves' disease, either hyperthyroidism or ophthalmopathy (not recorded which). The CDR3 is CASSSPGTVQRGTQYF. In nucleotides, the CDR3 is TGTGCCAGCAGCTCCCCCGGGACAGTTCAGAGAGGGACCCAGTACTTC.